The 17 T cell receptor beta chains below all came from one sample that was sequenced in a study of post-analysis software for immune sequencing data. Study-wide results and limits: Among roughly 5 TRBV segments more frequent in patients than controls were TRBV5-6, TRBV5-1 and TRBV20-1.

No antigen has been assigned to these receptors. Sequencing libraries made from TCR beta cDNA carried unique molecular identifiers. TCRdb re-analysed the PCR reads in MiXCR, keeping a single row per CDR3 protein. The data show over 700,000 distinct CDR3 sequences, 25% to 30% seen once. What was sequenced was blood. The receptors derive from a girl aged 10 to 17 with multiple sclerosis.

The rearrangement uses TRBV15 and TRBJ2-1; D is ambiguous. V lost 0 bases and J lost 5, with 5 bases in between. Germline V gene sequence: CDR1 LNHNV, CDR2 YYDKDF (reference sequence). CDR3 length equals 13 residues. The CDR3 nucleotides read TGTGCCACCAGCAGAGATCTAAACAATGAGCAGTTCTTC. Amino acid sequence: CATSRDLNNEQFF. Variable domain in full (rest from reference TRBV15 and TRBJ2-1): DAMVIQNPRYQVTQFGKPVTLSCSQTLNHNVMYWYQQKSSQAPKLLFHYYDKDFNNEADTPDNFQSRRPNTSFCFLDIRSPGLGDTAMYLCATSRDLNNEQFFGPGTRLTVL.

V gene TRBV5-1 combines with J gene TRBJ2-7, with D uncertain. Trimming cost V 0 bases and J 2 bases, with 12 bases left between them. Looked up from germline, CDR1 is SGHRS and CDR2 is YFSETQ. This CDR3 spans 15 amino acids. The CDR3 DNA sequence: TGCGCCAGCAGCTTGGACGGGCAAGGGACCTACGAGCAGTACTTC. The encoded protein is CASSLDGQGTYEQYF.

This chain connects TRBV24-1 to TRBJ2-1; TRBD2 aligns across 10 bases. V lost 4 bases and J lost 8; bases outside the gene matches: 4. CDR1 KGHDR and CDR2 SFDVKD come from the germline V gene. The length of the CDR3 is 14 residues. This CDR3 is CATSDPSGSYEQFF. CDR3 coding DNA: TGTGCCACCAGTGACCCTAGCGGGAGCTATGAGCAGTTCTTC.

The chain recombines TRBV20-1 with TRBJ1-1; 9 bases line up with TRBD1. CDR1 is DFQATT and CDR2 is SNEGSKA in the germline V gene (reference sequence). J was trimmed by 11 bases and V by 5 bases; bases with no gene match: 12. The CDR3 covers 13 residues. CDR3 protein: CSAGGQGTAGAFF. CDR3 in DNA: TGCAGTGCTGGGGGACAGGGAACGGCAGGGGCTTTCTTT.

This clonotype has only a few counts. The V and J genes are TRBV20-1 and TRBJ2-5; a possible D gene is TRBD2 (7 bases). Germline CDR1 and CDR2: DFQATT and SNEGSKA (reference sequence). This CDR3 is built from 13 residues. In DNA, the CDR3 is TGCAGGGCCCAAGTCGGGGGGCGAGAGACCCAGTACTTC. Translated: CRAQVGGRETQYF.

This clonotype has just a few counts. The chain is built from TRBV6-1 and TRBJ1-5, with a tentative D call TRBD1 (6 bases). The germline gives CDR1 MNHNS, CDR2 SASEGT. The CDR3 has 17 amino acids. Trimming took 6 bases from V and 3 from J, leaving 21 bases between them. This chain's CDR3 is CASSPSGGGALNQPQHF. DNA for the CDR3: TGTGCCAGCAGCCCCTCGGGGGGCGGGGCCCTCAATCAGCCCCAGCATTTT.

This clonotype occurred many times. CDR3 sequence reads: CASSAPGQSYGYTF. CDR3 bases: TGTGCCAGCAGTGCCCCTGGACAGAGCTATGGCTACACCTTC. The rearrangement uses TRBV6-1 and TRBJ1-2, with a possible D match to TRBD1 (6 bases). V shed 4 bases and J shed 4 bases, with 13 bases lying between them. Germline V gene data show CDR1 as MNHNS and CDR2 as SASEGT. This CDR3 has 14 amino acids.

This clonotype was observed many times. V usage is TRBV28 and J usage is TRBJ2-5; D is uncertain. CDR3 length equals 12 residues. CDR1 is MDHEN and CDR2 is SYDVKM in the germline V gene. V lost 8 bases and J 6 bases, leaving 13 bases between the germline ends. The DNA of the CDR3 is TGTGCCAGCGCCCTTTACTTCCAGACCCAGTACTTC. Amino acid sequence: CASALYFQTQYF.

This clonotype appeared a few times. The gene calls are TRBV25-1 and TRBJ2-6, with TRBD2 matching 7 bases. Germline V gives CDR1 MGHDK, CDR2 SYGVNS. The CDR3 consists of 17 residues. With V trimmed by 0 bases and J by 2 bases, 4 bases remained unmatched. This chain's CDR3 is CASSEYLGGAGANVLTF. The CDR3 DNA follows: TGTGCCAGCAGTGAATATCTGGGAGGGGCTGGGGCCAACGTCCTGACTTTC.

CDR3 DNA: TGTGCCAGCAGTGATCCCCTAGCGGGAGTCAATGAGCAGTTCTTC. Translating gives CASSDPLAGVNEQFF. V and J are TRBV2 and TRBJ2-1; 10 bases line up with TRBD2. Germline V CDR1 and CDR2: SNHLY, FYNNEI. Losses at the gene ends were 3 bases for V and 6 bases for J; bases not matched to a gene: 5. This CDR3 has 15 amino acids.

This clonotype turned up a few times. The chain carries TRBV7-9 and TRBJ2-3, with TRBD2 matching over 9 bases. The germline gives CDR1 SEHNR, CDR2 FQNEAQ (reference sequence). After removal of 0 bases from V and 6 bases from J, the junction contained 7 bases not matched to a gene. This CDR3 has 16 residues. The CDR3 loop reads CASSLAAGGPSDTQYF. The CDR3, as DNA: TGTGCCAGCAGCTTAGCTGCGGGAGGGCCCTCTGATACGCAGTATTTT.

The chain recombines TRBV7-2 with TRBJ2-3, with D possibly matching TRBD2 (6 bases). Germline values: CDR1 SGHTA, CDR2 FQGNSA. The CDR3 spans 16 residues. V lost 2 bases to trimming and J lost 0 bases, with 12 bases between them. The CDR3 reads CASSLRGGTSTDTQYF. The CDR3 DNA is TGTGCCAGCAGCTTAAGGGGCGGGACTAGCACAGATACGCAGTATTTT.

The rearrangement joins TRBV25-1 to TRBJ1-2; D remains ambiguous. Germline V gives CDR1 MGHDK, CDR2 SYGVNS. The V and J ends lost 1 base and 8 bases respectively, with 11 bases between them. The CDR3 runs 13 residues. The CDR3 region has the DNA TGTGCCAGCAGTGAATCCCCCTGTCGGGGCTACACCTTC. This encodes CASSESPCRGYTF.

This clonotype showed up just a few times. The V gene is TRBV6-6, the J gene TRBJ1-5; D call uncertain. V was clipped by 4 bases and J by 5 bases, with 12 bases between them. Germline V gene data show CDR1 as MNHNY and CDR2 as SVGAGI (reference sequence). This CDR3 has 14 amino acids. CDR3 region: CASSSDAVYQPQHF. The CDR3 nucleotides read TGTGCCAGCAGTTCCGATGCCGTGTATCAGCCCCAGCATTTT.

This clonotype has ten or more counts. The V gene is TRBV12-3 or TRBV12-4, the J gene TRBJ2-7, with no clear D. The CDR3 is 10 amino acids. V was trimmed by 6 bases and J by 9 bases, leaving 9 bases between them. CDR3 loop: CASSPHGQYF. The CDR3 bases are TGTGCCAGCAGCCCCCACGGGCAGTACTTC.

As concerns this clonotype: One end of the junction is discordant with germline, which a read error may explain. This rearrangement joins TRBV6-1 to TRBJ2-1; D ambiguous. The germline V gene encodes CDR1 MNHNS and CDR2 SASEGT. This CDR3 is 14 amino acids long. The DNA of the CDR3 is TGTGCCAGCCCGCCGGGTTTCCTTTCCGGTGAGCAGTGCTTC. This gives the protein CASPPGFLSGEQCF.

V gene TRBV29-1 combines with J gene TRBJ2-1; D is undetermined. CDR3 length: 13 residues. The V and J ends lost 3 bases and 8 bases respectively, with 14 bases between them. Germline CDR1 reads SQVTM; CDR2 reads ANQGSEA. CDR3 bases: TGCAGCGTTGAGGGGTGGGTTAGCTATGAGCAGTTCTTC. Translated, it gives CSVEGWVSYEQFF.